Listed below are T cell receptor beta chains from one sample, sequenced in a study of cytomegalovirus exposure and HLA in healthy donors. Measured with immunoSEQ multiplex PCR; TCRdb has only the in-frame clones, and not every one. Its clone listing holds some 75,000 clones. The sequencing sample was made of PBMCs. These receptors originate from a female donor in good health and CMV-seropositive. Both conserved end residues are part of each CDR3. The D gene is left open where the match is weak. The size entry is marked missing in some rows and otherwise reads once, few, many or a size class.

j_call | d_call | v_call | clone_size | cdr3_aa | cdr3_nt
TRBJ2-1 | TRBD2 | TRBV7-9 | . | CASSPLSGGPYNEQFF | TGTGCCAGCAGCCCGCTTAGCGGGGGTCCCTACAATGAGCAGTTCTTC
TRBJ2-2 | TRBD1 | TRBV27 | . | CASRTGQVTGELFF | TGTGCCAGCCGGACGGGACAGGTTACCGGGGAGCTGTTTTTT
TRBJ1-1 | TRBD1 | TRBV5-1 | . | CASSSGGLTEAFF | TGCGCCAGCAGTTCAGGGGGTTTGACTGAAGCTTTCTTT
TRBJ1-5 | . | TRBV5-4 | . | CASSIQGSNQPQHF | TGTGCCAGCAGCATCCAGGGAAGCAATCAGCCCCAGCATTTT
TRBJ2-4 | . | TRBV25-1 | . | CASSEETGRHIQYF | TGTGCCAGCAGTGAGGAGACAGGCCGGCACATTCAGTACTTC
TRBJ2-7 | . | TRBV6-6 | . | CASTDSSYEQYF | TGTGCCAGCACCGATAGCTCCTACGAGCAGTACTTC
TRBJ2-5 | . | TRBV29-1 | . | CSVEERQLETQYF | TGCAGCGTTGAAGAAAGACAGTTAGAGACCCAGTACTTC
TRBJ2-5 | TRBD2 | TRBV7-9 | . | CASSLVPIAGPGETQYF | TGTGCCAGCAGCTTAGTCCCCATAGCGGGGCCGGGGGAGACCCAGTACTTC
TRBJ2-1 | TRBD2 | TRBV14 | . | CASSQDLVGTRKFF | TGTGCCAGCAGCCAAGATCTGGTGGGGACTAGGAAGTTCTTC
TRBJ2-2 | TRBD2 | TRBV5-1 | . | CASSPSSGRDYTGELFF | TGCGCCAGCAGCCCGTCTAGCGGGAGGGATTACACCGGGGAGCTGTTTTTT
TRBJ2-3 | TRBD2 | TRBV5-8 | . | CASSPGAGGTTDTQYF | TGTGCCAGCAGCCCGGGGGCGGGGGGGACCACAGATACGCAGTATTTT
TRBJ1-1 | . | TRBV5-1 | . | CASSLRGTTNTEAFF | TGCGCCAGCAGCTTGAGAGGGACAACGAACACTGAAGCTTTCTTT
TRBJ2-7 | . | TRBV9 | . | CASSVADGLGSAYEQYF | TGTGCCAGCAGCGTAGCTGATGGTCTTGGGAGCGCCTACGAGCAGTACTTC
TRBJ2-2 | . | TRBV7-2 | . | CASSLFPEAAGELFF | TGTGCCAGCAGCTTATTCCCCGAGGCGGCCGGGGAGCTGTTTTTT
TRBJ2-5 | TRBD2 | TRBV9 | . | CASSEGNTGLAGAGTQYF | TGTGCCAGCAGCGAAGGGAACACGGGACTAGCGGGAGCGGGGACCCAGTACTTC
TRBJ2-7 | . | TRBV5-6 | . | CASSFYRVKAGEQYF | TGTGCCAGCAGCTTTTACAGGGTCAAAGCGGGGGAGCAGTACTTC
TRBJ1-2 | . | TRBV7-9 | . | CASSLPQGLYGYTF | TGTGCCAGCAGCTTACCCCAGGGCCTCTATGGCTACACCTTC
TRBJ2-7 | TRBD1 | TRBV30 | . | CAAKRTGYGEQYF | TGTGCCGCAAAAAGGACAGGGTATGGAGAGCAGTACTTC
TRBJ2-7 | TRBD2 | TRBV4-3 | . | CASSQDLAGPSPYEQYF | TGCGCCAGCAGCCAAGATCTAGCGGGACCTTCTCCCTACGAGCAGTACTTC
TRBJ2-3 | TRBD2 | TRBV5-6 | medium-sized | CASRVTSGGTDTQYF | TGTGCCAGCAGGGTAACTAGCGGGGGCACAGATACGCAGTATTTT
TRBJ2-1 | TRBD1 | TRBV7-9 | . | CASSLAKPGQGAWNEQFF | TGTGCCAGCAGCTTAGCGAAGCCGGGACAGGGGGCTTGGAATGAGCAGTTCTTC
TRBJ1-6 | . | TRBV6-5 | . | CASSRLMPGESPLHF | TGTGCCAGCAGTCGACTGATGCCTGGAGAGTCACCCCTCCACTTT
TRBJ2-2 | . | TRBV7-6 | . | CASKESQNTGELFF | TGTGCCAGCAAGGAGTCACAGAACACCGGGGAGCTGTTTTTT
TRBJ1-2 | TRBD1 | TRBV15 | . | CATSRDSGGQVYGYTF | TGTGCCACCAGCAGAGATTCTGGCGGACAGGTTTATGGCTACACCTTC
TRBJ2-7 | TRBD2 | TRBV19 | . | CASSVAGGREQYF | TGTGCCAGTAGCGTAGCGGGAGGGCGCGAGCAGTACTTC
TRBJ1-4 | . | TRBV28 | . | CASTRQGRTNEKLFF | TGTGCCAGCACTAGGCAGGGCAGAACTAATGAAAAACTGTTTTTT
TRBJ2-2 | . | TRBV7-8 | . | CASSRQRGGGELFF | TGTGCCAGCAGCCGACAGAGAGGGGGCGGGGAGCTGTTTTTT
TRBJ2-7 | . | TRBV28 | . | CASSLEQGGSTYEQYF | TGTGCCAGCAGTTTAGAGCAGGGTGGATCGACTTACGAGCAGTACTTC
TRBJ2-2 | . | TRBV4-3 | . | CASSPRRGRNTGELFF | TGCGCCAGCAGCCCCCGGCGGGGACGAAACACCGGGGAGCTGTTTTTT
TRBJ2-5 | TRBD2 | TRBV18 | . | CASSPRLAGGAETQYF | TGTGCCAGCTCACCGAGGCTAGCGGGGGGCGCGGAGACCCAGTACTTC
TRBJ1-5 | . | TRBV30 | . | CAWDRRTGQPQHF | TGTGCCTGGGACAGGCGAACAGGTCAGCCCCAGCATTTT
TRBJ1-5 | TRBD1 | TRBV2 | . | CASRAGTGDQPQHF | TGTGCCAGCAGGGCTGGGACAGGGGATCAGCCCCAGCATTTT
TRBJ2-1 | TRBD2 | TRBV7-9 | . | CASSLRGGRNEQFF | TGTGCCAGCAGCTTACGCGGGGGGCGCAATGAGCAGTTCTTC
TRBJ1-5 | . | TRBV5-6 | . | CASSLYDGFSNQPQHF | TGTGCCAGCAGCTTGTACGACGGGTTCTCCAATCAGCCCCAGCATTTT
TRBJ1-1 | TRBD1 | TRBV7-9 | . | CASSSPGTGGNTEAFF | TGTGCCAGCAGCTCACCCGGGACAGGGGGGAACACTGAAGCTTTCTTT
TRBJ2-1 | TRBD2 | TRBV30 | . | CAWASGRASNEQFF | TGTGCCTGGGCAAGCGGGAGGGCCTCCAATGAGCAGTTCTTC
TRBJ2-5 | . | TRBV28 | . | CASSASSVQETQYF | TGTGCCAGCAGCGCCTCTAGTGTTCAAGAGACCCAGTACTTC
TRBJ2-7 | . | TRBV7-9 | . | CASSSRALAEQYF | TGTGCCAGCAGCTCGAGGGCCCTCGCCGAGCAGTACTTC
TRBJ1-1 | TRBD1 | TRBV6-5 | . | CASSSDRGRNTEAFF | TGTGCCAGCAGTTCTGACAGGGGTAGGAACACTGAAGCTTTCTTT
TRBJ2-1 | TRBD2 | TRBV19 | . | CASKATSGGAYEQFF | TGTGCCAGTAAGGCGACGAGCGGGGGGGCGTATGAGCAGTTCTTC
TRBJ2-5 | TRBD2 | TRBV11-2 | . | CASSLASGRAETQYF | TGTGCCAGCAGCTTAGCTAGCGGGAGAGCAGAGACCCAGTACTTC
TRBJ2-2 | TRBD2 | TRBV19 | . | CASSPHGLAGENTGELFF | TGTGCCAGTAGTCCGCACGGACTAGCGGGAGAGAACACCGGGGAGCTGTTTTTT
TRBJ2-5 | . | TRBV7-2 | . | CASSRGVQETQYF | TGTGCCAGCAGCCGGGGAGTACAAGAGACCCAGTACTTC
TRBJ2-3 | TRBD1 | TRBV5-1 | . | CASSLVGPDRVVPDTQYF | TGCGCCAGCAGCTTGGTAGGGCCGGACAGGGTGGTGCCAGATACGCAGTATTTT
TRBJ1-6 | TRBD1 | TRBV14 | . | CASSQRQGGSPLHF | TGTGCCAGCAGCCAGAGACAGGGGGGCTCACCCCTCCACTTT
TRBJ1-4 | . | TRBV29-1 | . | CSVVGRPGEKLFF | TGCAGCGTTGTGGGGAGGCCGGGGGAAAAACTGTTTTTT
TRBJ2-5 | TRBD2 | TRBV4-2 | . | CASSQGEGGRAAETQYF | TGTGCCAGCAGCCAAGGAGAAGGCGGGAGGGCCGCAGAGACCCAGTACTTC
TRBJ1-1 | . | TRBV30 | . | CAWSVAGYTEAFF | TGTGCCTGGAGTGTAGCAGGATACACTGAAGCTTTCTTT
TRBJ2-1 | TRBD2 | TRBV7-6 | . | CASSLNPLTSGGDEQFF | TGTGCCAGCAGCTTAAACCCCCTAACTAGCGGGGGGGATGAGCAGTTCTTC
TRBJ2-5 | . | TRBV10-2 | . | CASSESNLAETQYF | TGCGCCAGCAGTGAGTCGAACCTAGCAGAGACCCAGTACTTC
TRBJ2-7 | TRBD1 | TRBV5-1 | . | CASSGGDRVSYEQYF | TGCGCCAGCAGCGGGGGGGACAGGGTTTCCTACGAGCAGTACTTC
TRBJ1-4 | TRBD1 | TRBV5-1 | . | CASSSTGWDEKLFF | TGCGCCAGCAGCTCGACAGGGTGGGATGAAAAACTGTTTTTT